What follows are 17 T cell receptor beta chains derived from one specimen sequenced in a study of CD8 T cells in Susac syndrome. Random-hexamer reverse transcription was applied to roughly 0.5 to 1 ug RNA. One entry per CDR3 protein results from TCRdb running MiXCR on the immunoSEQ multiplex PCR reads. The table includes hundreds of thousands of distinct CDR3 sequences, approximately 85% detected once. The sample comprised CD8+ T cells from PBMCs. The receptors originated from a human donor with multiple sclerosis.

The J gene is TRBJ2-5, the V gene TRBV9; no clear D. In germline, CDR1 is SGDLS, CDR2 YYNGEE. The V end was cut by 4 bases, the J end by 5 bases, with 15 bases between. The CDR3 extends over 14 amino acids. DNA for the CDR3: TGTGCCAGCAGCACGGACCTTATCGGGGAGACCCAGTACTTC. Residues: CASSTDLIGETQYF.

This chain links TRBV5-5 with TRBJ2-5; no definite D call. The CDR3 totals 15 residues. Germline loops: CDR1 SGHKS, CDR2 YYEKEE (reference sequence). V was trimmed by 1 base and J by 0 bases, leaving 10 bases between them. Written as DNA, the CDR3 is TGTGCCAGCAGCTTGCCCCCGGCCAACCAAGAGACCCAGTACTTC. Translation: CASSLPPANQETQYF.

This clonotype was observed once. The genes are TRBV1 and TRBJ2-7; the listed D gene, TRBD1, was not tested against the DNA. TRBV1 is given as a pseudogene. The CDR3 loop spans 15 amino acids. Written as DNA, the CDR3 is TGCACCAGCAGCCAAGAAGACAGGGAAGGGAACGAGCAGTACTTC. Amino acid sequence: CTSSQEDREGNEQYF.

The chain is built from TRBV5-6 and TRBJ2-7, with D unresolved. Trimming shortened V by 0 bases and J by 2 bases, and 6 bases separated the two germline ends. The CDR3 contains 13 residues. CDR1 is SGHDT and CDR2 is YYEEEE in the germline V gene. CDR3 sequence: CASSLGDAYEQYF. The CDR3 DNA reads as TGTGCCAGCAGCTTGGGTGACGCCTACGAGCAGTACTTC.

This sequence joins TRBV20-1 and TRBJ2-7, with 14 bases lining up with TRBD2. Germline trimming cut 4 bases from V and 5 bases from J; bases unmatched to any gene: 16. The CDR3 is 18 residues long. Germline values: CDR1 DFQATT, CDR2 SNEGSKA (reference sequence). The CDR3 region is CSATNPQGLAGEVDEQYF. The CDR3 bases are TGCAGTGCTACTAATCCCCAGGGACTAGCGGGAGAGGTTGACGAGCAGTACTTC.

This clonotype appeared a few times. The rearrangement uses TRBV6-5 and TRBJ1-1, with D perhaps matching TRBD1 (5 bases). This CDR3 is built from 13 residues. Germline lookup yields CDR1 MNHEY and CDR2 SVGAGI. The ends were cut back, 2 bases at V and 5 bases at J, with 9 bases in the middle. The CDR3 bases are TGTGCCAGCAGTTACGGGACGGGGACTGAAGCTTTCTTT. It is translated as CASSYGTGTEAFF.

The rearrangement joins TRBV19 to TRBJ1-1; D is undetermined. Trimming removed 7 bases from V and 3 bases from J, with 15 bases in between. The CDR3 runs 14 residues. Germline V CDR1 and CDR2: LNHDA, SQIVND (reference sequence). DNA for the CDR3: TGTGCCAGTAAGGCATTCAGTGGGCACACTGAAGCTTTCTTT. It specifies CASKAFSGHTEAFF.

The rearrangement joins TRBV12-3 or TRBV12-4 to TRBJ1-4; 9 bases fit TRBD1. V lost 2 bases, J lost 6 bases, and 1 base stayed unmatched. The CDR3 is made up of 14 amino acids. CDR3 DNA: TGTGCCAGCAGTTTAACAGGGGGCGATGAAAAACTGTTTTTT. It encodes CASSLTGGDEKLFF.

The rearrangement joins TRBV3-1 to TRBJ1-1; D is undetermined. Trimming removed 0 bases at V and 0 bases at J, with 11 bases between. CDR1 and CDR2 (germline): LGHDT, YNNKEL (reference sequence). The CDR3 is 16 amino acids. CDR3 loop: CASSQDTVFMNTEAFF. The CDR3 region has the DNA TGTGCCAGCAGCCAAGATACAGTTTTTATGAACACTGAAGCTTTCTTT.

This clonotype has only one observation. In DNA form, the CDR3 reads TGCGCCAGCAGCCAGGCCCGGGACAGGGAAGGCACCGGGGAGCTGTTTTTT. Its translation: CASSQARDREGTGELFF. J is TRBJ2-2 and V is TRBV4-1, with TRBD1 matching over 9 bases. This CDR3 contains 17 residues. From germline, CDR1 is MGHRA and CDR2 YSYEKL. With 3 bases clipped from V and 4 bases from J, the junction kept 9 bases outside the gene matches.

V and J are TRBV6-4 and TRBJ2-7, with 13 bases matching TRBD2. After removal of 3 bases from V and 4 bases from J, the junction contained 6 bases not matched to a gene. The CDR3 spans 16 residues. Germline V gene lookup returns CDR1 MRHNA and CDR2 SNTAGT. The CDR3 DNA is TGTGCCAGCAGTGAACTAGCGGGAGGGCCATGGTACGAGCAGTACTTC. Its protein product is CASSELAGGPWYEQYF.

This sequence joins TRBV25-1 and TRBJ2-1; 9 nucleotides line up with TRBD2. The V segment lost 5 bases and the J segment 7 bases; nucleotides outside the gene matches: 6. The germline gives CDR1 MGHDK, CDR2 SYGVNS. The CDR3 covers 14 residues. CDR3 amino acids: CASSQKRGDNEQFF. Here the CDR3 DNA reads TGTGCCAGCAGTCAGAAGCGGGGGGATAATGAGCAGTTCTTC. The whole variable domain, remainder taken from reference TRBV25-1 and TRBJ2-1, is EADIYQTPRYLVIGTGKKITLECSQTMGHDKMYWYQQDPGMELHLIHYSYGVNSTEKGDLSSESTVSRIRTEHFPLTLESARPSHTSQYLCASSQKRGDNEQFFGPGTRLTVL.

The V and J genes are TRBV5-5 and TRBJ1-1, with TRBD1 matching 8 bases. The CDR3 runs 17 residues. V lost 4 bases and J lost 0; bases outside the gene matches: 11. The germline V gene has CDR1 SGHKS and CDR2 YYEKEE (reference sequence). CDR3 region: CASSPFVTGVLNTEAFF. CDR3 DNA sequence: TGTGCCAGCAGCCCTTTTGTGACAGGGGTATTGAACACTGAAGCTTTCTTT.

This clonotype was seen a single time. CDR3 nucleotides: TGCAGCGTGGGACAGAGACTCTATAGCAATCAGCCCCAGCATTTT. Translation gives CSVGQRLYSNQPQHF. The chain links TRBV29-1 to TRBJ1-5; the match to TRBD1 covers 7 bases. Germline V gives CDR1 SQVTM, CDR2 ANQGSEA. The length of the CDR3 is 15 residues. J gave up 0 bases and V 6 bases, and 8 bases lay outside the gene matches.

V and J are TRBV5-6 and TRBJ1-4, with no clear D. Germline CDR1 SGHDT, CDR2 YYEEEE. The CDR3 runs 14 residues. With 0 bases removed from V and 5 bases from J, the gap between germline ends came to 8 bases. The CDR3 loop reads CASSLGVPNEKLFF. The DNA of the CDR3 is TGTGCCAGCAGCTTGGGAGTCCCCAATGAAAAACTGTTTTTT.

This clonotype appeared a few times. The chain couples TRBV28 to TRBJ2-7; 8 bases are a match to TRBD1. Germline V gene data show CDR1 as MDHEN and CDR2 as SYDVKM. V lost 2 bases to trimming and J lost 4 bases; unmatched junction nucleotides: 4. The CDR3 has 14 residues. The CDR3 here is CASSLVQGAYEQYF. The CDR3 nucleotides read TGTGCCAGCAGTTTAGTCCAGGGGGCGTACGAGCAGTACTTC.

The sample holds one count of this clonotype. This chain joins TRBV2 and TRBJ1-2; 9 bases fit TRBD1. The V gene's germline CDR1 is SNHLY and CDR2 FYNNEI. The V gene end was trimmed by 1 base and the J gene end by 3 bases; junction bases not matched to a gene: 3. The CDR3 extends over 15 amino acids. The CDR3 here is CASSEVQGADYGYTF. DNA for the CDR3: TGTGCCAGCAGTGAAGTACAGGGGGCTGACTATGGCTACACCTTC.